Each of the 13 T cell receptor beta chains below was sequenced from the same sample in a study of glioma-infiltrating T cells after dendritic cell vaccination. Time point given: after dendritic cell vaccination, including at tumor progression/relapse. Some clones are missing from TCRdb's copy, which holds only in-frame ones; the method was immunoSEQ multiplex PCR. The table has more than 95,000 clones, 90% seen once. The sample consisted of blood, taken after dendritic cell vaccination. The receptors shown here come from a human donor with glioblastoma.

The CDR3 DNA is TGCAGCGTTGAGTCGAGGGCCACTGGTGGGACTAGACTCTACGAGCAGTACTTC. It specifies CSVESRATGGTRLYEQYF. This chain uses TRBV29-1 with TRBJ2-7; the match to TRBD2 covers 8 bases. The CDR3 is 18 residues long. Losses at the gene ends were 3 bases for V and 3 bases for J; bases not matched to a gene: 19. In germline, CDR1 is SQVTM, CDR2 ANQGSEA.

In this sample, this clone turned up a few times. The chain joins TRBV6-6 to TRBJ2-2; maybe TRBD1 (6 bases). V lost 5 bases to trimming and J lost 0 bases, with 7 bases between them. Germline V gives CDR1 MNHNY, CDR2 SVGAGI (reference sequence). CDR3 size: 14 residues. The DNA for the CDR3 is TGTGCCAGCAGTAAGGGGGCGAACACCGGGGAGCTGTTTTTT. Translated, it gives CASSKGANTGELFF.

The V and J genes are TRBV4-1 and TRBJ1-4; D is ambiguous. With 4 bases removed from V and 7 bases from J, the gap between germline ends came to 10 bases. This CDR3 region has 13 residues. Germline assignment: CDR1 MGHRA and CDR2 YSYEKL. The CDR3 nucleotides are TGCGCCAGCAGCCTCTCGTCTACTGAAAAACTGTTTTTT. It is translated as CASSLSSTEKLFF.

The J gene is TRBJ2-3, the V gene TRBV7-3; the match to TRBD1 covers 9 bases. The CDR3 totals 15 residues. Germline V lookup: CDR1 SGHTA, CDR2 FQGTGA. With V trimmed by 4 bases and J by 3 bases, 5 bases remained unmatched. CDR3 protein: CASSSTGTGTDTQYF. In nucleotides, the CDR3 is TGTGCCAGCAGCTCCACCGGGACAGGGACAGATACGCAGTATTTT.

J is TRBJ2-1 and V is TRBV10-3, with 10 nucleotides matching TRBD1. Germline assignment: CDR1 ENHRY and CDR2 SYGVKD. This CDR3 has 14 amino acids. The trim removed 3 bases at V and 8 bases at J, leaving 4 bases unmatched. DNA for the CDR3: TGTGCCATCAGTGACCCCGGGACAGGGGATGAGCAGTTCTTC. This sequence encodes CAISDPGTGDEQFF.

The chain employs TRBV7-8 and TRBJ1-1; 9 bases match TRBD1. Germline V gene data show CDR1 as SGHVS and CDR2 as FQNEAQ. The CDR3 totals 14 residues. The V gene end was trimmed by 4 bases and the J gene end by 1 base; junction bases not matched to a gene: 1. The CDR3 region has the DNA TGTGCCAGCAGCTGGGGACAGGGGAACACTGAAGCTTTCTTT. This codes for CASSWGQGNTEAFF.

The gene calls are TRBV11-3 and TRBJ2-7; 12 bases match TRBD2. This CDR3 spans 15 amino acids. Looked up from germline, CDR1 is SGHNT and CDR2 is YENEEA. J lost 6 bases, V lost 5 bases, and 8 bases had no gene match. Here the CDR3 reads CASSDVTSGSPEQYF. CDR3 sequence (DNA): TGTGCCAGCAGCGACGTGACTAGCGGGAGCCCCGAGCAGTACTTC.

The J gene is TRBJ2-1, the V gene TRBV9; no clear D. Germline loops: CDR1 SGDLS, CDR2 YYNGEE. This CDR3 spans 13 amino acids. V was trimmed by 6 bases and J by 9 bases, leaving 16 bases between them. The CDR3, as DNA: TGTGCCAGCACCGGCCGGAGTAACACTGAGCAGTTCTTC. Translated, it gives CASTGRSNTEQFF.

The chain employs TRBV6-5 and TRBJ2-3, with 7 bases aligning to TRBD2. The CDR3 has 15 residues. Trimming at V came to 5 bases and at J to 1 base, leaving 6 bases not matched to a gene. Germline CDR1 MNHEY, CDR2 SVGAGI. CDR3 nucleotides: TGTGCCAGCAGTCGAATAGCGGGCCGCACAGATACGCAGTATTTT. It codes for CASSRIAGRTDTQYF.

The V call is TRBV5-4, the J call TRBJ2-2; 7 bases line up with TRBD1. Germline-derived CDR1 and CDR2 are SGHNT and YYREEE (reference sequence). This CDR3 has 14 amino acids. V shed 0 bases and J 7 bases; nucleotides not matched to a gene: 3. The CDR3 here is CASSLADRDGELFF. The CDR3 DNA follows: TGTGCCAGCAGCTTGGCAGACAGGGACGGGGAGCTGTTTTTT.

The chain couples TRBV5-1 to TRBJ1-2; TRBD1 aligns across 7 bases. Looked up from germline, CDR1 is SGHRS and CDR2 is YFSETQ. This CDR3 is built from 15 residues. Trimming took 4 bases from V and 2 from J; bases not matched to a gene: 8. The CDR3 DNA sequence: TGCGCCAGCAGCCTAGATGGCAGGGGGAACTATGGCTACACCTTC. This sequence encodes CASSLDGRGNYGYTF. Filled out from reference TRBV5-1 and TRBJ1-2, the complete variable domain reads KAGVTQTPRYLIKTRGQQVTLSCSPISGHRSVSWYQQTPGQGLQFLFEYFSETQRNKGNFPGRFSGRQFSNSRSEMNVSTLELGDSALYLCASSLDGRGNYGYTFGSGTRLTVV.

The V and J genes are TRBV30 and TRBJ1-2; the match to TRBD1 covers 9 bases. J gave up 8 bases and V 3 bases, and 10 bases lay outside the gene matches. Germline lookup yields CDR1 GTSNPN and CDR2 SVGIG (reference sequence). The CDR3 contains 14 residues. This CDR3 reads CAWSAGQGLRGYTF. CDR3 nucleotide sequence: TGTGCCTGGAGCGCGGGACAGGGATTGAGAGGCTACACCTTC.

The chain links TRBV19 to TRBJ2-5; TRBD1 might be the D (6 bases). There are 15 residues in the CDR3. V was clipped by 7 bases and J by 5 bases, with 20 bases between them. Germline-derived CDR1 and CDR2 are LNHDA and SQIVND (reference sequence). The DNA for the CDR3 is TGTGCCAGTACCCAAGATCGCCAGGGGCTGGAGACCCAGTACTTC. Protein product: CASTQDRQGLETQYF.